This T cell receptor (beta chain) is drawn from a study of T cell changes during pregnancy in multiple sclerosis. Worth noting for this clone: A junction end diverges from the germline sequence, so it may reflect a read error.

Germline assignment: CDR1 SSHAT and CDR2 FNYEAQ (reference sequence). This CDR3 has 14 amino acids. Sequencing used immunoSEQ multiplex PCR; TCRdb keeps in-frame clones, though not all of them. The table has 39,000 or so clones, around 90% seen once. The TCR comes from a female donor in good health, enrolled as a control in a pregnancy study. The V call is TRBV7-7, the J call TRBJ2-5, with a tentative D call TRBD2 (6 bases). The sample consisted of CD4+ T cells from peripheral blood mononuclear cells, taken after pregnancy. The CDR3 DNA reads as TGTGCTAGCAGCTTAGGTCAGGCGGGGGAGACCCAGTACTTC. Translated, it gives CASSLGQAGETQYF.